The TCR beta chain under discussion was sequenced for a study of cytomegalovirus exposure and HLA in healthy donors. Study outcomes and limitations: Likely technical artifact: a cluster of highly shared sequence variants. Per a later analysis, 16,951 TCR beta sequences showed association with HLA alleles at 0.05 false discovery rate.

The CDR3 is 16 residues long. The germline V and J ends were trimmed by 6 bases and 4 bases, with 21 bases remaining between them. The germline CDR1 and CDR2 sequences are MRHNA and SNTAGT. To note about this clone: Its antigen is still unknown.

Primers for the PCR totalled 60 Vbeta and 13 Jbeta. As handled by the study authors: Later, an analysis found around 77 million unique TCR beta chains, and roughly 10 million of these were shared. Using immunoSEQ multiplex PCR, the repertoire was profiled, and TCRdb retains in-frame clones only, with some absent. V and J calls and clone size are given by that table; D and trimming were obtained from the DNA. Of about 190,000 clones in the sample, over 70% were seen once. Input material: PBMCs. The source of this sequence is a woman aged 25 to 39 in good health and CMV-seropositive. The chain has TRBV6-4 and TRBJ2-5, with D perhaps matching TRBD2 (6 bases). The CDR3 DNA sequence: TGTGCCAGCAGCTCAGTTCAGGGAGGAGGCCGAGAGACCCAGTACTTC. It codes for CASSSVQGGGRETQYF.